This passage covers 15 T cell receptor beta chains from one sample sequenced in a study of radiotherapy plus CTLA-4 blockade in lung cancer. Sequencing used immunoSEQ multiplex PCR; TCRdb keeps in-frame clones, though not all of them. In the table there are 43,000 or so clones, roughly four fifths of which are singletons. The input for sequencing was peripheral blood, taken from a patient treated with radiotherapy plus ipilimumab. These receptors came from a human donor with non-small cell lung cancer who had a complete response to radiotherapy plus ipilimumab.

The chain has TRBV6-5 and TRBJ1-2; tentative D call: TRBD1 (6 bases). The CDR3 has 15 amino acids. The germline V and J ends were trimmed by 2 bases and 1 base, with 11 bases remaining between them. In germline, CDR1 is MNHEY, CDR2 SVGAGI. CDR3: CASSYVQQGNYGYTF. For the CDR3, the DNA is TGTGCCAGCAGTTACGTCCAACAGGGTAACTATGGCTACACCTTC.

The chain couples TRBV6-1 to TRBJ2-1, with D perhaps TRBD2 (6 bases). Germline values: CDR1 MNHNS, CDR2 SASEGT. The CDR3 is made up of 16 amino acids. V was clipped by 0 bases and J by 7 bases, with 16 bases between them. The CDR3, as DNA: TGTGCCAGCAGTGAAGCGCCGGGGACTGGGAAGAATGAGCAGTTCTTC. This sequence encodes CASSEAPGTGKNEQFF.

The chain carries TRBV5-1 and TRBJ2-7; maybe TRBD2 (7 bases). The J call is doubtful: the DNA matches TRBJ2-5 better. From germline, CDR1 is SGHRS and CDR2 YFSETQ. The CDR3 runs 15 residues. Here the CDR3 DNA reads TGCGCCAGCAGCCACTCGGGGGGCGCTTGGGAGACCCAGTACTTC. As protein: CASSHSGGAWETQYF.

The rearrangement joins TRBV19 to TRBJ1-3, with 7 nucleotides matching TRBD1. Germline V CDR1 and CDR2: LNHDA, SQIVND (reference sequence). V trimming: 8 bases; J trimming: 2 bases; junction bases outside the gene matches: 3. This CDR3 is built from 13 residues. The CDR3 here is CASSGQAGNTIYF. The CDR3 DNA reads as TGTGCCAGTTCCGGACAGGCTGGAAACACCATATATTTT.

This chain uses TRBV6-4 with TRBJ1-1; perhaps TRBD1 as D (6 bases). Looked up from germline, CDR1 is MRHNA and CDR2 is SNTAGT. This CDR3 comprises 14 residues. Trimming removed 6 bases at V and 1 base at J, with 12 bases between. CDR3 coding DNA: TGTGCCAGCAGAAATTCGGACAGGAACACTGAAGCTTTCTTT. Residues: CASRNSDRNTEAFF.

The chain links TRBV10-3 to TRBJ2-7; 9 positions agree with TRBD1. This CDR3 is 15 amino acids long. Trimming at V came to 6 bases and at J to 0 bases, leaving 6 bases not matched to a gene. CDR1 and CDR2 (germline): ENHRY, SYGVKD. CDR3 in amino acids: CAIRAGTGSSYEQYF. CDR3 nucleotide sequence: TGTGCCATCAGGGCCGGGACAGGGAGCTCCTACGAGCAGTACTTC.

The table lists this clone with a count of one. The chain uses TRBV6-5 and TRBJ2-5; tentative D call: TRBD1 (6 bases). The J call could be wrong; TRBJ2-7 is a better fit for the DNA end. This CDR3 is built from 13 residues. CDR1 is MNHEY and CDR2 is SVGAGI in the germline V gene. CDR3 DNA sequence: TGTGCCAGCAGGCTCAGGGAAGGGGGCGAGCAGTACTTC. Protein: CASRLREGGEQYF.

The CDR3 nucleotides read TGTGCCAGCAGCGTCGGAGGGTCGCGCTCCTACGAGCAGTACTTC. It specifies CASSVGGSRSYEQYF. This chain uses TRBV9 with TRBJ2-7; the D gene is possibly TRBD2 (6 bases). The CDR3 is 15 amino acids. Between the trimmed V and J ends, which lost 2 bases and 0 bases, there was a span of 12 bases. Germline CDR1 SGDLS, CDR2 YYNGEE.

V is TRBV6-5 and J is TRBJ1-1; a possible D gene is TRBD1 (6 bases). Trimming removed 5 bases at V and 5 bases at J, with 6 bases between. Germline-derived CDR1 and CDR2 are MNHEY and SVGAGI. CDR3 length: 11 residues. The CDR3 is CASSQGTEAFF. CDR3 nucleotides: TGTGCCAGCAGTCAGGGGACTGAAGCTTTCTTT.

The chain recombines TRBV18 with TRBJ2-2, with 9 bases lining up with TRBD1. In germline, CDR1 is KGHSH, CDR2 LQKENI. The V and J ends lost 1 base and 6 bases, in that order; junction bases with no gene match: 9. The CDR3 is 17 residues long. The DNA of the CDR3 is TGTGCCAGCTCACCACGGTCGGGACAGGGTCGCGCCGGGGAGCTGTTTTTT. Protein product: CASSPRSGQGRAGELFF.

CDR3 in amino acids: CSVGGTGGWETQYF. CDR3 bases: TGCAGCGTTGGAGGGACAGGGGGTTGGGAGACCCAGTACTTC. This sequence joins TRBV29-1 and TRBJ2-5; 11 nucleotides line up with TRBD1. The CDR3 contains 14 residues. The junction had 6 bases not matched to a gene; V was cut back by 4 bases and J by 5 bases. Germline CDR1 reads SQVTM; CDR2 reads ANQGSEA.

The V gene is TRBV30, the J gene TRBJ2-5, with 7 bases fitting TRBD2. J gave up 4 bases and V 3 bases, and 11 bases lay outside the gene matches. Germline-derived CDR1 and CDR2 are GTSNPN and SVGIG (reference sequence). The CDR3 has 15 amino acids. The CDR3 spells CAWRRRGGRVETQYF. The CDR3 DNA is TGTGCCTGGAGGAGGAGGGGCGGGAGAGTAGAGACCCAGTACTTC.

The J gene is TRBJ1-5, the V gene TRBV28; D is perhaps TRBD1 (5 bases). V lost 3 bases, J lost 1 base, and 13 bases lay in between. The CDR3 covers 16 residues. Per the germline V gene, CDR1 is MDHEN and CDR2 is SYDVKM. CDR3 loop: CASSFSAGMSNQPQHF. CDR3 sequence (DNA): TGTGCCAGCAGTTTCAGCGCAGGGATGAGCAATCAGCCCCAGCATTTT.

The CDR3 DNA reads TGTGCCAGCAGTTACTCTCCGGGTATAGACACTGAAGCTTTCTTT. Protein: CASSYSPGIDTEAFF. The rearrangement uses TRBV6-5 and TRBJ1-1; the D is unclear. This CDR3 region has 15 residues. Germline-derived CDR1 and CDR2 are MNHEY and SVGAGI. The ends were cut back, 0 bases at V and 3 bases at J, with 11 bases in the middle.

This clone appeared a few times. The chain links TRBV25-1 to TRBJ1-4, with D perhaps matching TRBD1 (5 bases). V lost 3 bases and J 10 bases, leaving 18 bases between the germline ends. Germline CDR1 reads MGHDK; CDR2 reads SYGVNS. This CDR3 spans 15 amino acids. CDR3 sequence reads: CASSDPVYRFGKLFF. The CDR3 DNA sequence: TGTGCCAGCAGTGACCCCGTTTACAGGTTTGGAAAACTGTTTTTT.